Shown below are 32 T cell receptor beta chains from a single sample sequenced in a study of blood T cell repertoires in COVID-19. Sequenced by immunoSEQ multiplex PCR; TCRdb stores in-frame clones only, minus some. The sample records approximately 440,000 clones, about 90% being singletons. The sample consisted of PBMCs or T cells enriched from blood (not recorded which). Receptors were obtained from a woman aged 18-29 years who had recovered from COVID-19.

This clone was observed once. The V call is TRBV6-1, the J call TRBJ1-4, with D possibly being TRBD1 (6 bases). The germline CDR1 and CDR2 sequences are MNHNS and SASEGT. This CDR3 spans 14 amino acids. V was shortened by 3 bases and J by 5 bases, with 10 bases between the two germline ends. CDR3: CASSDDRWNEKLFF. CDR3 nucleotides: TGTGCCAGCAGTGATGACAGGTGGAATGAAAAACTGTTTTTT.

This chain joins TRBV5-1 and TRBJ2-7; 9 nucleotides line up with TRBD1. The CDR3 spans 13 residues. V shed 6 bases and J 7 bases; nucleotides not matched to a gene: 8. Germline V gene data show CDR1 as SGHRS and CDR2 as YFSETQ. The CDR3 sequence: CASTRTGVKEQYF. Here the CDR3 DNA reads TGCGCCAGCACGCGGACAGGGGTAAAGGAGCAGTACTTC.

The rearrangement links TRBV7-2 to TRBJ1-4; 9 nucleotides line up with TRBD1. CDR1 SGHTA and CDR2 FQGNSA come from the germline V gene. The CDR3 has 17 amino acids. V lost 6 bases to trimming and J lost 8 bases; unmatched junction nucleotides: 16. The CDR3 loop reads CASSPPPGTGNFEKLFF. CDR3 DNA: TGTGCCAGCAGTCCCCCCCCCGGGACAGGGAATTTCGAAAAACTGTTTTTT.

V and J are TRBV18 and TRBJ2-2; the D gene is possibly TRBD1 (5 bases). CDR3 length: 15 residues. The germline V gene has CDR1 KGHSH and CDR2 LQKENI. The V and J ends lost 3 bases and 4 bases respectively, with 12 bases between them. DNA of the CDR3: TGTGCCAGCTCACCCGACAGAGAGCGCACCGGGGAGCTGTTTTTT. Amino acids: CASSPDRERTGELFF.

The chain recombines TRBV10-3 with TRBJ2-7; D might be TRBD1 (5 bases). The CDR3 is made up of 15 amino acids. The V end lost 7 bases, the J end lost 0 bases, and 16 bases lay between the germline ends. Germline V CDR1 and CDR2: ENHRY, SYGVKD. The CDR3 sequence: CAITQKNRSSYEQYF. The CDR3 nucleotides are TGTGCCATCACCCAAAAAAACAGGAGCTCCTACGAGCAGTACTTC.

The count of this clone is one. The genes are TRBV4-1 and TRBJ1-1, with D possibly TRBD1 on 6 matching bases. The CDR3 extends over 15 amino acids. Germline assignment: CDR1 MGHRA and CDR2 YSYEKL. V was trimmed by 0 bases and J by 6 bases, leaving 14 bases between them. The CDR3 here is CASSQEQGMEAEAFF. The CDR3 nucleotides are TGCGCCAGCAGCCAAGAACAGGGAATGGAGGCTGAAGCTTTCTTT.

The chain is built from TRBV10-3 and TRBJ2-1, with 7 bases identical to TRBD1. The J segment lost 6 bases and the V segment lost 4 bases, leaving 12 bases of the junction unmatched. This CDR3 spans 16 amino acids. Germline V CDR1 and CDR2: ENHRY, SYGVKD. CDR3 nucleotides: TGTGCCATCAGTGGGGGGACAGCCAGAACAGGCAATGAGCAGTTCTTC. Its translation: CAISGGTARTGNEQFF.

The chain has TRBV29-1 and TRBJ2-6; the D gene is possibly TRBD1 (5 bases). The CDR3 runs 13 residues. Germline V lookup: CDR1 SQVTM, CDR2 ANQGSEA. V shed 6 bases and J shed 3 bases, with 9 bases lying between them. In DNA, the CDR3 is TGCAGCGTCGCAGGGTATGGGGCCAACGTCCTGACTTTC. Protein sequence: CSVAGYGANVLTF.

This chain connects TRBV4-1 to TRBJ2-7; unclear D gene. The CDR3 has 14 residues. Germline loops: CDR1 MGHRA, CDR2 YSYEKL. The V and J ends lost 4 bases and 0 bases respectively, with 10 bases between them. CDR3 coding DNA: TGCGCCAGCAGCCTCATCACAAGCTCCTACGAGCAGTACTTC. It specifies CASSLITSSYEQYF.

The chain employs TRBV7-8 and TRBJ2-5; 12 positions agree with TRBD1. V shed 4 bases, J shed 2 bases, and the junction held 8 bases outside the gene matches. The CDR3 is 17 residues long. Germline CDR1 is SGHVS and CDR2 is FQNEAQ. The CDR3 loop is CASSYLGQGAIQETQYF. The CDR3 DNA reads as TGTGCCAGCAGCTACCTGGGACAGGGGGCCATACAAGAGACCCAGTACTTC. The whole variable domain, filled in from reference TRBV7-8 and TRBJ2-5, reads GAGVSQSPRYKVAKRGQDVALRCDPISGHVSLFWYQQALGQGPEFLTYFQNEAQLDKSGLPSDRFFAERPEGSVSTLKIQRTQQEDSAVYLCASSYLGQGAIQETQYFGPGTRLLVL.

This clone has just one count. This chain links TRBV4-1 with TRBJ2-3; possibly TRBD2 for D (5 bases). Trimming removed 2 bases from V and 9 bases from J, with 9 bases in between. Germline-derived CDR1 and CDR2 are MGHRA and YSYEKL. The CDR3 contains 12 residues. CDR3 sequence (DNA): TGCGCCAGCAGCCAATTCGGACTGACGCAGTATTTT. The encoded protein is CASSQFGLTQYF.

This clone was seen only once. The rearrangement links TRBV5-4 to TRBJ2-1; no clear D gene. There are 13 residues in the CDR3. V was clipped by 0 bases and J by 9 bases, with 10 bases between them. Germline CDR1 and CDR2: SGHNT and YYREEE (reference sequence). The CDR3 region is CASSLVGDGEQFF. The CDR3 coding sequence is TGTGCCAGCAGCTTGGTTGGAGACGGTGAGCAGTTCTTC.

The chain is built from TRBV7-9 and TRBJ1-1; tentative D call: TRBD1 (6 bases). Germline assignment: CDR1 SEHNR and CDR2 FQNEAQ (reference sequence). This CDR3 has 14 amino acids. The ends were cut back, 7 bases at V and 5 bases at J, with 17 bases in the middle. CDR3 loop: CASNEQGRGTEAFF. In DNA form, the CDR3 reads TGTGCCAGCAACGAGCAGGGGAGAGGGACTGAAGCTTTCTTT.

The genes are TRBV5-1 and TRBJ1-1; TRBD1 might be the D (5 bases). Germline loops: CDR1 SGHRS, CDR2 YFSETQ. V lost 0 bases and J 2 bases, leaving 11 bases between the germline ends. This CDR3 comprises 15 residues. CDR3 coding DNA: TGCGCCAGCAGCTTGGCTTCAGGGATCAACACTGAAGCTTTCTTT. It is translated as CASSLASGINTEAFF.

The chain recombines TRBV28 with TRBJ1-1; 11 nucleotides line up with TRBD1. The J segment lost 3 bases and the V segment lost 0 bases, leaving 3 bases of the junction unmatched. The germline V gene encodes CDR1 MDHEN and CDR2 SYDVKM. The CDR3 loop spans 16 amino acids. CDR3 bases: TGTGCCAGCAGTTTATGGGGACAGGGGGAAGACACTGAAGCTTTCTTT. Translation: CASSLWGQGEDTEAFF.

The chain recombines TRBV30 with TRBJ1-6; D uncertain. CDR1 is GTSNPN, CDR2 SVGIG, per germline (reference sequence). The CDR3 loop spans 13 amino acids. V lost 0 bases and J 11 bases, leaving 11 bases between the germline ends. CDR3 amino acids: CAWSVLSETPLHF. The CDR3 bases are TGTGCCTGGAGTGTCCTTTCGGAGACACCCCTCCACTTT.

The chain carries TRBV7-2 and TRBJ2-3, with 7 bases that match TRBD2. V trimming: 3 bases; J trimming: 2 bases; junction bases outside the gene matches: 5. Germline values: CDR1 SGHTA, CDR2 FQGNSA. There are 15 residues in the CDR3. CDR3 in DNA: TGTGCCAGCAGCTTGGGGGGGAAGGTCACAGATACGCAGTATTTT. Translated: CASSLGGKVTDTQYF.

This clone came up once. The rearrangement links TRBV12-5 to TRBJ1-1; perhaps TRBD1 as D (5 bases). This CDR3 is 13 amino acids long. CDR1 LGHNT and CDR2 FRNRAP come from the germline V gene. Trimming removed 4 bases from V and 3 bases from J, with 9 bases in between. CDR3 DNA: TGTGCTAGTGGTTCTTCAGGGTACACTGAAGCTTTCTTT. Encoded protein: CASGSSGYTEAFF.

The table lists this clone with a count of one. The rearrangement links TRBV19 to TRBJ2-3; 15 nucleotides align to TRBD2. The CDR3 contains 16 residues. Germline CDR1 reads LNHDA; CDR2 reads SQIVND (reference sequence). V dropped 4 bases and J dropped 6; count of bases not matched to a gene: 5. This chain's CDR3 is CASSRRTSGGADTQYF. CDR3 DNA: TGTGCCAGTAGTAGAAGGACTAGCGGGGGGGCCGATACGCAGTATTTT. Full variable domain (rest looked up from reference TRBV19 and TRBJ2-3): DGGITQSPKYLFRKEGQNVTLSCEQNLNHDAMYWYRQDPGQGLRLIYYSQIVNDFQKGDIAEGYSVSREKKESFPLTVTSAQKNPTAFYLCASSRRTSGGADTQYFGPGTRLTVL.

This rearrangement joins TRBV6-5 to TRBJ1-3, with D perhaps matching TRBD1 (5 bases). The length of the CDR3 is 15 residues. Trimming cost V 6 bases and J 2 bases, with 14 bases left between them. Germline V gene data show CDR1 as MNHEY and CDR2 as SVGAGI. Here the CDR3 DNA reads TGTGCCAGCAGCGGGGGGGACGGTACTGGAAACACCATATATTTT. It is translated as CASSGGDGTGNTIYF.

This chain connects TRBV7-8 to TRBJ1-2, with a weak D call TRBD1 (6 bases). The CDR3 totals 14 residues. Trimming shortened V by 1 base and J by 2 bases, and 8 bases separated the two germline ends. CDR1 is SGHVS and CDR2 is FQNEAQ in the germline V gene. CDR3 loop: CASSLVQGNYGYTF. DNA of the CDR3: TGTGCCAGCAGCTTAGTACAGGGAAACTATGGCTACACCTTC.

This sequence joins TRBV7-6 and TRBJ2-5; 8 nucleotides line up with TRBD2. V gave up 5 bases and J gave up 1 base; unmatched junction bases: 3. CDR3 length equals 14 residues. Germline values: CDR1 SGHVS, CDR2 FNYEAQ. CDR3 sequence: CASSPREGQETQYF. The CDR3 nucleotides are TGTGCCAGCAGCCCCCGGGAGGGCCAAGAGACCCAGTACTTC.

The rearrangement uses TRBV30 and TRBJ2-2; possibly TRBD2 for D (6 bases). Trimming took off 3 bases at V and 6 bases at J, with 20 bases between the two ends. The CDR3 is 16 amino acids. CDR1 is GTSNPN and CDR2 is SVGIG in the germline V gene (reference sequence). Here the CDR3 reads CAWRFTSSLLAGELFF. The CDR3 DNA is TGTGCCTGGAGATTTACTAGCTCTCTTTTGGCCGGGGAGCTGTTTTTT.

This sequence joins TRBV15 and TRBJ2-5; D may be TRBD2 (6 bases). This CDR3 spans 13 amino acids. Germline lookup yields CDR1 LNHNV and CDR2 YYDKDF (reference sequence). V was trimmed by 5 bases and J by 1 base, leaving 8 bases between them. CDR3 loop: CATSRGAQETQYF. The CDR3 DNA follows: TGTGCCACCAGCCGCGGGGCCCAAGAGACCCAGTACTTC.

In nucleotides, the CDR3 is TGTGCCAGCAGCTTGGCAGGGGGCGGTGGCTACACCTTC. It specifies CASSLAGGGGYTF. V usage is TRBV5-5 and J usage is TRBJ1-2, with 8 bases matching TRBD1. The CDR3 spans 13 residues. Germline assignment: CDR1 SGHKS and CDR2 YYEKEE (reference sequence). Germline trimming cut 0 bases from V and 7 bases from J; bases unmatched to any gene: 2.

The V gene is TRBV28, the J gene TRBJ1-1, with 8 bases aligning to TRBD1. Germline assignment: CDR1 MDHEN and CDR2 SYDVKM. There are 12 residues in the CDR3. V lost 9 bases, J lost 5 bases, and 5 bases stayed unmatched. The CDR3 region has the DNA TGTGCCAGTAAAACAGGGGGTACTGAAGCTTTCTTT. Translated: CASKTGGTEAFF.

The chain combines TRBV19 with TRBJ2-5; a weak D match, TRBD1 (6 bases). Germline lookup yields CDR1 LNHDA and CDR2 SQIVND (reference sequence). V was cut by 4 bases and J by 1 base, with 22 bases left in between. CDR3 length: 18 residues. The chain's CDR3 is CASSKKFPSQDSQETQYF. The CDR3 coding sequence is TGTGCCAGTAGTAAAAAATTCCCATCCCAGGACAGCCAAGAGACCCAGTACTTC.

The chain employs TRBV24-1 and TRBJ1-1, with 7 bases lining up with TRBD1. The CDR3 has 14 residues. Germline V gene lookup returns CDR1 KGHDR and CDR2 SFDVKD. The V segment lost 9 bases and the J segment 1 base; nucleotides outside the gene matches: 7. The CDR3, as DNA: TGTGCCACCGCGAAGGGGGCAAAGAACACTGAAGCTTTCTTT. It translates to CATAKGAKNTEAFF.

V usage is TRBV7-2 and J usage is TRBJ2-2; 8 nucleotides line up with TRBD2. CDR3 size: 16 residues. With V trimmed by 3 bases and J by 0 bases, 3 bases remained unmatched. Germline V CDR1 and CDR2: SGHTA, FQGNSA. CDR3 coding DNA: TGTGCCAGCAGCTTGAGCGGGGGAGCGAACACCGGGGAGCTGTTTTTT. Translated: CASSLSGGANTGELFF.

In regard to this clone: Different DNA sequences within this sample yield the same CDR3. The V gene is TRBV6-6, the J gene TRBJ2-3; the D gene is possibly TRBD1 (6 bases). The germline V and J ends were trimmed by 9 bases and 4 bases, with 11 bases remaining between them. Looked up from germline, CDR1 is MNHNY and CDR2 is SVGAGI (reference sequence). The CDR3 spans 12 residues. Here the CDR3 DNA reads TGTGCCAGTTCACAGGGAGCAGATACGCAGTATTTT. As protein: CASSQGADTQYF.

J is TRBJ1-5 and V is TRBV2; maybe TRBD1 (5 bases). The CDR3 totals 13 residues. V shed 7 bases and J shed 7 bases, with 14 bases lying between them. The germline V gene encodes CDR1 SNHLY and CDR2 FYNNEI. The CDR3 loop reads CASMPRRGQPQHF. The CDR3, as DNA: TGTGCCAGCATGCCCCGACGGGGGCAGCCCCAGCATTTT.

The chain links TRBV4-1 to TRBJ2-1; no reliable D call. V lost 4 bases, J lost 4 bases, and 5 bases lay in between. The CDR3 spans 12 residues. Germline assignment: CDR1 MGHRA and CDR2 YSYEKL. The DNA for the CDR3 is TGCGCCAGCAGCCCAAAATACAATGAGCAGTTCTTC. Translating gives CASSPKYNEQFF.